The source of this TCR beta chain is a study of T-cell memory formation after mild COVID-19. In the study overall: In these data, TCR clusters were largely donor specific.

Germline assignment: CDR1 MNHEY and CDR2 SMNVEV (reference sequence). V lost 5 bases and J lost 5; bases outside the gene matches: 4. The CDR3 is made up of 15 amino acids. Study outcomes and limitations: Day 15 to 85 contracting clones showed balanced CD4/CD8; later expanders leaned CD4+. Certain responding clones were present in pre-infection memory, suggesting participation of cross-reactive memory.

This clonotype came up a few times. Antigen specificity is unknown. TCRdb reanalysed the 5' RACE reads using MiXCR and keeps one entry per CDR3 protein. The sample yields 120,000 to 150,000 distinct CDR3 sequences, under 25% seen once. This chain joins TRBV27 and TRBJ2-2, with 11 bases that match TRBD1. The source material was PBMCs or a T cell subset sorted from them (not recorded which). This receptor was identified in an adult woman who had mild COVID-19 (a few samples of this study predate the infection). Cell type and time point are not known. CDR3 in amino acids: CASSRTGGRTGELFF. In nucleotides, the CDR3 is TGTGCCAGCAGTCGGACAGGGGGCCGAACCGGGGAGCTGTTTTTT.